The 4 T cell receptor beta chains below all came from one sample that was sequenced in a study of CD8+ T cells in alopecia areata. RNA extraction and reverse transcription yielded cDNA as sequencing template. TCRdb's copy holds only in-frame clones and misses some; the assay was immunoSEQ multiplex PCR. The sample records about 150,000 clones, 45% to 65% being singletons. Treatment: oral pan-JAK inhibitor, 5-10 mg twice daily. The source was CD8+ T cells sorted from blood, collected at week 4, from a patient treated with tofacitinib. The receptor source for this set is a human donor with alopecia areata.

The table lists this clone with a few counts. The V gene is TRBV19, the J gene TRBJ1-5; 8 nucleotides align to TRBD1. Germline V gene sequence: CDR1 LNHDA, CDR2 SQIVND (reference sequence). V shed 7 bases, J shed 7 bases, and the junction held 9 bases outside the gene matches. CDR3 length: 14 residues. DNA of the CDR3: TGTGCCAGTAAAACAGGGGGGTCTGCGCAGCCCCAGCATTTT. Amino acids: CASKTGGSAQPQHF.

V gene TRBV30 combines with J gene TRBJ2-7; 8 bases are a match to TRBD1. Germline loops: CDR1 GTSNPN, CDR2 SVGIG (reference sequence). The junction had 5 bases not matched to a gene; V was cut back by 0 bases and J by 4 bases. The CDR3 has 14 amino acids. The CDR3 DNA follows: TGTGCCTGGAGTGTACCGAGGACAGGGTACGAGCAGTACTTC. Translation: CAWSVPRTGYEQYF.

The chain combines TRBV30 with TRBJ2-1, with a possible D match to TRBD1 (5 bases). V dropped 0 bases and J dropped 9 bases, with 12 bases sitting between them. Germline CDR1 GTSNPN, CDR2 SVGIG (reference sequence). The CDR3 extends over 13 amino acids. The CDR3 sequence is CAWSVKGQSEQFF. The DNA for the CDR3 is TGTGCCTGGAGTGTAAAGGGGCAAAGTGAGCAGTTCTTC. The whole variable domain, filled in from reference TRBV30 and TRBJ2-1, reads SQTIHQWPATLVQPVGSPLSLECTVEGTSNPNLYWYRQAAGRGLQLLFYSVGIGQISSEVPQNLSASRPQDRQFILSSKKLLLSDSGFYLCAWSVKGQSEQFFGPGTRLTVL.

This chain connects TRBV4-1 to TRBJ1-1, with 9 bases lining up with TRBD1. In germline, CDR1 is MGHRA, CDR2 YSYEKL. The V and J ends lost 3 bases and 4 bases, in that order; junction bases with no gene match: 9. CDR3 length: 16 residues. The CDR3 DNA reads TGCGCCAGCAGCCACGGACAGGGGTGGGATGGCACTGAAGCTTTCTTT. Translation: CASSHGQGWDGTEAFF.